This TCR beta chain derives from a study of T cells in Graves' hyperthyroidism and ophthalmopathy. The study, taken as a whole, reports: In blood, most of the thyroid clonotypes expanded above 0.001 were also present.

RNA transcripts were the template for amplifying TCR beta CDR3 regions. TCR CDR3 underwent first-round RT-PCR with the HTBI primer set. MiXCR, run by TCRdb on the multiplex PCR reads, gives a single entry per CDR3 protein. Of more than 500,000 distinct CDR3 sequences in the sample, 46% were seen once. Diagnoses used clinical symptoms, serum thyroxine and TRAb, thyroid ultrasound and orbital computed tomography. As concerns this clonotype: Its antigen remains unknown.

The TCR comes from an adult woman with Graves' disease, either hyperthyroidism or ophthalmopathy (not recorded which). Sequencing used peripheral blood or thyroid tissue (not recorded which).

The CDR3 is CASSFSGSTTGNYGYTF. Here the CDR3 DNA reads TGCGCCAGCAGCTTTTCGGGGTCTACAACGGGGAACTATGGCTACACCTTC. The chain uses TRBV5-1 and TRBJ1-2; D gene unclear. Trimming removed 2 bases at V and 2 bases at J, with 19 bases between. This CDR3 has 17 residues. Germline V gives CDR1 SGHRS, CDR2 YFSETQ.